What follows are 22 T cell receptor beta chains derived from one specimen sequenced in a study of tumor-infiltrating lymphocytes in glioblastoma multiforme. TCRB libraries came from RNA via three nested multiplex PCR rounds. MiXCR, run by TCRdb on the multiplex PCR reads, gives a single entry per CDR3 protein. Among 30,000 or so distinct CDR3 sequences listed, 60% to 75% were seen once. Sequenced input: brain tumor tissue. The receptors originated from a male donor with glioblastoma.

V usage is TRBV28 and J usage is TRBJ2-4; TRBD2 agrees at 8 bases. The CDR3 loop spans 15 amino acids. After removal of 5 bases from V and 11 bases from J, the junction contained 14 bases not matched to a gene. Germline CDR1 MDHEN, CDR2 SYDVKM. This CDR3 is CASSGLATMGGVQYF. The CDR3 bases are TGTGCCAGCAGTGGACTAGCCACCATGGGAGGGGTTCAGTACTTC.

This clonotype was picked up a small number of times. J is TRBJ2-3 and V is TRBV12-2; TRBD1 is the table's D call, not checked against the DNA. TRBV12-2 is shown as a pseudogene. The CDR3 is 14 amino acids. The CDR3 nucleotides read TGTGCAAACTCCCGGGACGGTAGCACAGATACGCAGTATTTT. It is translated as CANSRDGSTDTQYF.

Concerning this clonotype itself: At one end the junction does not follow the germline gene, possibly because of a read error. The chain links TRBV20-1 to TRBJ2-3; D unclear. Germline CDR1 DFQATT, CDR2 SNEGSKA (reference sequence). CDR3 size: 10 residues. CDR3 DNA sequence: TGCAGTGCTGGCACAGATACGCAGTATTTC. This encodes CSAGTDTQYF.

As to this clonotype: A junction boundary mismatches the germline segment, possibly from a read error. J is TRBJ2-3 and V is TRBV20-1, with D perhaps matching TRBD1 or TRBD2 (5 bases each). CDR3 length: 14 amino acids. Per the germline V gene, CDR1 is DFQATT and CDR2 is SNEGSKA (reference sequence). CDR3 in DNA: TGCAGTGCTAGAACAACGAGGGGAGAGGGTACGCAGTACTTT. Its translation: CSARTTRGEGTQYF.

The chain uses TRBV30 and TRBJ1-1; the D is unclear. The CDR3 runs 12 residues. CDR1 and CDR2 (germline): GTSNPN, SVGIG (reference sequence). V shed 2 bases and J shed 7 bases, with 11 bases lying between them. CDR3 amino acids: CAWSFSRIEAFF. As DNA, the CDR3 is TGTGCCTGGAGTTTTTCACGTATTGAAGCTTTCTTT.

Notes on this clonotype: Lacking the conserved final phenylalanine or tryptophan, this CDR3 likely reflects a read error. The DNA is left out, because the CDR3 cannot be placed on it with certainty; the CDR3 is given as TCRdb lists it. The J gene is TRBJ2-2, the V gene TRBV6-6. CDR1 and CDR2 (germline): MNHNY, SVGAGI (reference sequence). Both ends counted, the CDR3 spans 11 residues. CDR3 region: CAIGDTGELFS.

This clonotype occurred many times. The junction departs from germline at one end; a sequencing error may be responsible. The chain uses TRBV20-1 and TRBJ1-2; tentative D call: TRBD1 (5 bases). The germline V gene has CDR1 DFQATT and CDR2 SNEGSKA (reference sequence). The CDR3 extends over 13 amino acids. CDR3 in amino acids: CRARDPGNYGYTF. In nucleotides, the CDR3 is TGCAGAGCTAGAGATCCAGGGAACTATGGCTACACCTTC.

Judged by abundance, this clonotype is medium-sized. This rearrangement joins TRBV10-3 to TRBJ2-5, with unresolved D. V dropped 3 bases and J dropped 5 bases, with 16 bases sitting between them. The CDR3 runs 15 residues. Germline assignment: CDR1 ENHRY and CDR2 SYGVKD. CDR3 protein: CAISDLGGVQETQYF. The DNA of the CDR3 is TGTGCCATCAGTGATTTAGGTGGAGTTCAGGAGACCCAGTACTTC.

With respect to this clonotype: Without the conserved terminal phenylalanine or tryptophan, this CDR3 likely stems from a read error. The J gene is TRBJ1-6, the V gene TRBV20-1; D possibly corresponds to TRBD1 (6 bases). The CDR3 is 15 residues long. V was pared by 3 bases and J by 7 bases, with 16 bases between. The germline gives CDR1 DFQATT, CDR2 SNEGSKA (reference sequence). This CDR3 is CSASPLGQGNSPLHL. The DNA of the CDR3 is TGCAGTGCTAGCCCTCTGGGACAAGGGAATTCACCCCTCCACCTT.

To note about this clonotype: One end of the junction is discordant with germline, which a read error may explain. The V and J genes are TRBV6-1 and TRBJ1-1; D is undetermined. CDR3 length: 12 amino acids. Germline values: CDR1 MNHNS, CDR2 SASEGT. CDR3 DNA sequence: TGTCCCAGCAGCGCGGTCGGCACTGAAGCTTTCTTT. Translation gives CPSSAVGTEAFF.

This sequence joins TRBV5-1 and TRBJ1-2; no definite D call. Trimming removed 4 bases at V and 6 bases at J, with 13 bases between. CDR3 length: 13 amino acids. The germline CDR1 and CDR2 sequences are SGHRS and YFSETQ. CDR3 amino acids: CASSVDGRNGYTF. The CDR3 DNA follows: TGCGCCAGCAGCGTGGACGGACGGAATGGCTACACCTTC.

The chain recombines TRBV24-1 with TRBJ2-1; 12 positions match TRBD2. This CDR3 spans 17 amino acids. Looked up from germline, CDR1 is KGHDR and CDR2 is SFDVKD. V lost 3 bases, J lost 6 bases, and 8 bases stayed unmatched. The CDR3 loop reads CATSDPRTSGTFNEQFF. The CDR3, as DNA: TGTGCCACCAGTGATCCTCGGACTAGCGGGACCTTCAATGAGCAGTTCTTC.

In regard to this clonotype: The junction shows a germline mismatch at one end, possibly a read error. This chain connects TRBV5-1 to TRBJ2-5; TRBD1 agrees at 9 bases. The length of the CDR3 is 15 residues. The V gene's germline CDR1 is SGHRS and CDR2 YFSETQ. CDR3 DNA: TGCGCCAACAGCGTGGGACAGGGTGGGCAAGAGACCCAGTACTTC. Protein product: CANSVGQGGQETQYF.

The chain combines TRBV20-1 with TRBJ1-1, with TRBD1 matching over 8 bases. J was trimmed by 9 bases and V by 4 bases; bases with no gene match: 19. Germline V lookup: CDR1 DFQATT, CDR2 SNEGSKA (reference sequence). The CDR3 has 16 amino acids. The CDR3 sequence is CSAIEAGQDVWAKAFF. The CDR3 region has the DNA TGCAGTGCTATAGAGGCGGGACAGGACGTTTGGGCTAAAGCTTTCTTT.

In the case of this clonotype: This may arise from a read error, as a much more abundant clone is one base away. This sequence joins TRBV12-3 or TRBV12-4 and TRBJ1-5; D possibly corresponds to TRBD1 (5 bases). The CDR3 spans 14 residues. The CDR3 protein is CVSSLDGGNRPQHF. The CDR3 DNA reads TGTGTCAGCAGTTTAGACGGGGGGAATCGGCCCCAGCATTTT.

This clonotype was recorded many times. The junction differs from germline at one of its ends, possibly a read error. The chain is built from TRBV6-6 and TRBJ1-1; no definite D call. Germline CDR1 is MNHNY and CDR2 is SVGAGI (reference sequence). This CDR3 is 12 amino acids long. CDR3 protein: CASSTPNIEAFF. The CDR3 nucleotides are TGTGCCAGCTCGACTCCAAACATTGAAGCTTTCTTT.

Comments on this clonotype: A clone one base away is much larger, so this may be a read error. The chain joins TRBV5-1 to TRBJ2-7, with D unresolved. CDR1 SGHRS and CDR2 YFSETQ come from the germline V gene. The CDR3 is 14 amino acids. The DNA for the CDR3 is TGCGCCAGCAGCTTGGGTACACGGGCCTACGGGCAGTACTTC. Protein sequence: CASSLGTRAYGQYF.

The rearrangement joins TRBV10-1 to TRBJ2-1, with a tentative D call TRBD1 (6 bases). Germline loops: CDR1 WNHNN, CDR2 SYGVQD (reference sequence). The CDR3 has 15 residues. Trimming shortened V by 6 bases and J by 4 bases, and 16 bases separated the two germline ends. DNA of the CDR3: TGCGCCAGCAGGACCGGGACAAAGGGGTACAATGAGCAGTTCTTC. Amino acid sequence: CASRTGTKGYNEQFF.

To note about this clonotype: This is likely a read error, given that the CDR3 carries no conserved phenylalanine or tryptophan at its end. The chain uses TRBV28 and TRBJ2-1; 8 nucleotides match TRBD2. CDR1 MDHEN and CDR2 SYDVKM come from the germline V gene. With 3 bases clipped from V and 6 bases from J, the junction kept 13 bases outside the gene matches. CDR3 length equals 17 residues. The CDR3 protein is CASSFPGFAGGSNEQFL. The DNA for the CDR3 is TGTGCCAGCAGTTTCCCCGGGTTTGCGGGGGGATCCAATGAGCAGTTCTTA.

The chain joins TRBV20-1 to TRBJ2-1, with 10 positions matching TRBD2. V trimming: 5 bases; J trimming: 7 bases; junction bases outside the gene matches: 5. Germline CDR1 is DFQATT and CDR2 is SNEGSKA (reference sequence). This CDR3 comprises 13 residues. The CDR3 protein is CSALAGAGNEQFF. The CDR3 DNA sequence: TGCAGTGCTCTAGCGGGAGCGGGGAATGAGCAGTTCTTC.

This chain connects TRBV12-5 to TRBJ1-6, with TRBD1 matching 7 bases. Losses at the gene ends were 0 bases for V and 9 bases for J; bases not matched to a gene: 14. Per the germline V gene, CDR1 is LGHNT and CDR2 is FRNRAP. The CDR3 has 18 residues. The CDR3 here is CASGLVLPPPTGSSPLHF. The CDR3 nucleotides are TGTGCTAGTGGTTTGGTACTTCCGCCGCCGACAGGGAGTTCACCCCTCCACTTT.

This clonotype is medium-sized by share. V usage is TRBV29-1 and J usage is TRBJ1-1; D gene ambiguous. The CDR3 extends over 13 amino acids. Germline V lookup: CDR1 SQVTM, CDR2 ANQGSEA. Deletions cut 3 bases from V and 1 base from J, with 9 bases between. The CDR3 reads CSVDSPENTEAFF. The CDR3 DNA sequence: TGCAGCGTTGATAGTCCAGAGAACACTGAAGCTTTCTTT.